The 19 T cell receptor beta chains listed next were all sequenced from one sample in a study of cytomegalovirus exposure and HLA in healthy donors. The PCR was carried out with 60 Vbeta primers and 13 Jbeta primers. Sequenced by immunoSEQ multiplex PCR; TCRdb stores in-frame clones only, minus some. Of about 140,000 clones listed, 60% to 85% are singletons. Sequenced input: PBMCs. Every receptor here comes from a man between 35 and 55 years old in good health and CMV-seronegative.

V and J are TRBV6-1 and TRBJ2-3; 13 bases map to TRBD2. This CDR3 region has 15 residues. CDR1 MNHNS and CDR2 SASEGT come from the germline V gene. Trimming cost V 4 bases and J 5 bases; bases outside gene matches: 3. The CDR3 DNA is TGTGCCAGCAGTGGACTAGCGGGGGGTGTAGATACGCAGTATTTT. This translates into CASSGLAGGVDTQYF.

The rearrangement uses TRBV30 and TRBJ2-7; the D is unclear. The CDR3 has 15 residues. From germline, CDR1 is GTSNPN and CDR2 SVGIG (reference sequence). The V end was cut by 2 bases, the J end by 1 base, with 15 bases between. The CDR3 region has the DNA TGTGCCTGGAGTAGCGACTTCACCATTTCCTACGAGCAGTACTTC. Encoded protein: CAWSSDFTISYEQYF.

The gene calls are TRBV28 and TRBJ1-4; D might be TRBD1 (5 bases). CDR1 MDHEN and CDR2 SYDVKM come from the germline V gene. CDR3 size: 11 residues. V lost 7 bases to trimming and J lost 16 bases, with 16 bases between them. As DNA, the CDR3 is TGTGCCAGCAAGGGGCGGGGAATTCCGTTTTTT. This gives the protein CASKGRGIPFF.

The chain has TRBV2 and TRBJ2-5; 7 nucleotides line up with TRBD1. Germline V gene sequence: CDR1 SNHLY, CDR2 FYNNEI. The CDR3 loop spans 14 amino acids. J lost 2 bases, V lost 8 bases, and 8 bases had no gene match. CDR3 nucleotide sequence: TGTGCCAGCTCCGTGGACAGGAAGCAAGAGACCCAGTACTTC. Protein sequence: CASSVDRKQETQYF.

J is TRBJ1-6 and V is TRBV2; D not resolved. The CDR3 is made up of 13 amino acids. V gave up 6 bases and J gave up 8 bases, with 11 bases separating them. CDR1 is SNHLY, CDR2 FYNNEI, per germline. CDR3 sequence reads: CASSLNSDSPLHF. The CDR3 DNA sequence: TGTGCCAGCAGCCTCAACTCGGATTCACCCCTCCACTTT. The full variable domain, with the rest looked up from reference TRBV2 and TRBJ1-6, is EPEVTQTPSHQVTQMGQEVILRCVPISNHLYFYWYRQILGQKVEFLVSFYNNEISEKSEIFDDQFSVERPDGSNFTLKIRSTKLEDSAMYFCASSLNSDSPLHFGNGTRLTVT.

This rearrangement joins TRBV10-3 to TRBJ1-2, with D maybe TRBD1 (6 bases). This CDR3 has 14 amino acids. Germline lookup yields CDR1 ENHRY and CDR2 SYGVKD. The V and J ends lost 3 bases and 4 bases respectively, with 12 bases between them. The CDR3 loop reads CAISDAGASYGYTF. Written as DNA, the CDR3 is TGTGCCATCAGTGACGCAGGGGCAAGCTATGGCTACACCTTC.

The chain couples TRBV7-2 to TRBJ2-1; 10 bases are a match to TRBD2. V lost 4 bases, J lost 7 bases, and 7 bases stayed unmatched. Germline CDR1 SGHTA, CDR2 FQGNSA. The CDR3 is 15 residues long. The CDR3: CASSSPSGSGNEQFF. CDR3 sequence (DNA): TGTGCCAGCAGCTCCCCTAGCGGGAGCGGGAATGAGCAGTTCTTC.

The rearrangement uses TRBV6-1 and TRBJ2-7; 8 nucleotides agree with TRBD2. This CDR3 is 14 amino acids long. Trimming took 5 bases from V and 9 from J; bases not matched to a gene: 12. Germline CDR1 is MNHNS and CDR2 is SASEGT. The CDR3 is CASSYSGDVTGQYF. CDR3 coding DNA: TGTGCCAGCAGTTATAGCGGGGACGTAACCGGGCAGTACTTC.

This rearrangement joins TRBV29-1 to TRBJ1-5; possible D gene TRBD1, 5 bases. Germline CDR1 reads SQVTM; CDR2 reads ANQGSEA. This CDR3 is built from 13 residues. V was shortened by 0 bases and J by 5 bases, with 8 bases between the two germline ends. DNA for the CDR3: TGCAGCGTTGAAGAAGACAGATATCAGCCCCAGCATTTT. This translates into CSVEEDRYQPQHF.

This sequence joins TRBV30 and TRBJ2-7; 9 nucleotides line up with TRBD1. Trimming took 3 bases from V and 6 from J; bases not matched to a gene: 6. Looked up from germline, CDR1 is GTSNPN and CDR2 is SVGIG (reference sequence). There are 13 residues in the CDR3. The CDR3 DNA reads as TGTGCCTGGAGCAATGGACAGGGGCTCGAGCAGTACTTC. It specifies CAWSNGQGLEQYF.

This clone was counted only a few times. As DNA, the CDR3 is TGTGCCAGCAACCCTCGGGACAGGGGTACAGATACGCAGTATTTT. This gives the protein CASNPRDRGTDTQYF. V is TRBV6-6 and J is TRBJ2-3; 10 bases are a match to TRBD1. Losses at the gene ends were 7 bases for V and 3 bases for J; bases not matched to a gene: 7. Germline CDR1 reads MNHNY; CDR2 reads SVGAGI (reference sequence). The CDR3 is 15 amino acids.

The chain joins TRBV18 to TRBJ2-5; 9 bases match TRBD1. The V segment lost 4 bases and the J segment 3 bases; nucleotides outside the gene matches: 15. The CDR3 contains 18 residues. In germline, CDR1 is KGHSH, CDR2 LQKENI. The CDR3 coding sequence is TGTGCCAGCTCACTAACGCCCCCGGGACAGGGTAGAGAAGAGACCCAGTACTTC. Translation: CASSLTPPGQGREETQYF.

J is TRBJ2-7 and V is TRBV2; tentatively, D is TRBD2 (5 bases). This CDR3 is 12 amino acids long. Germline V gene lookup returns CDR1 SNHLY and CDR2 FYNNEI. The germline V and J ends were trimmed by 6 bases and 2 bases, with 8 bases remaining between them. Here the CDR3 reads CASRDGAYEQYF. In DNA, the CDR3 is TGTGCCAGCAGGGACGGGGCCTACGAGCAGTACTTC.

V is TRBV6-4 and J is TRBJ2-1, with 14 nucleotides matching TRBD2. Germline V gives CDR1 MRHNA, CDR2 SNTAGT. The CDR3 runs to 14 residues. With 8 bases clipped from V and 12 bases from J, the junction kept 9 bases outside the gene matches. The CDR3 spells CASGTSGGMDRQFF. The CDR3 DNA is TGTGCCAGCGGGACTAGCGGGGGCATGGATCGGCAGTTCTTC.

The rearrangement joins TRBV19 to TRBJ1-2, with TRBD1 identical over 7 bases. The CDR3 runs 14 residues. V lost 6 bases to trimming and J lost 2 bases; unmatched junction nucleotides: 6. Per germline, CDR1 LNHDA and CDR2 SQIVND (reference sequence). The CDR3 nucleotides read TGTGCCAGTAGGATCGACAGGGAGAACTATGGCTACACCTTC. Protein: CASRIDRENYGYTF.

This chain uses TRBV6-5 with TRBJ2-2; TRBD1 matches at 8 bases. CDR1 and CDR2 from the germline V gene are MNHEY and SVGAGI. Unmatched junction bases numbered 3, after V lost 6 bases and J lost 6 bases. This CDR3 spans 13 amino acids. DNA of the CDR3: TGTGCCAGCAGCCTACAGGGGGCCGGGGAGCTGTTTTTT. Translated: CASSLQGAGELFF.

This chain links TRBV7-6 with TRBJ2-3; 10 bases map to TRBD1. Germline values: CDR1 SGHVS, CDR2 FNYEAQ. The CDR3 covers 16 residues. Trimming took 1 base from V and 1 from J; bases not matched to a gene: 2. CDR3: CASSLVGTGGTDTQYF. CDR3 sequence (DNA): TGTGCCAGCAGCTTAGTGGGGACAGGGGGCACAGATACGCAGTATTTT.

The V gene is TRBV27, the J gene TRBJ2-7; TRBD1 matches at 9 bases. Germline V CDR1 and CDR2: MNHEY, SMNVEV (reference sequence). The J segment lost 4 bases and the V segment lost 2 bases, leaving 9 bases of the junction unmatched. The length of the CDR3 is 16 residues. The CDR3 DNA reads as TGTGCCAGCAGTTTAGGTTTGGGACAGGGCCCGTACGAGCAGTACTTC. Translating gives CASSLGLGQGPYEQYF.

The V gene is TRBV28, the J gene TRBJ1-1, with 7 bases matching TRBD1. In germline, CDR1 is MDHEN, CDR2 SYDVKM. Losses at the gene ends were 0 bases for V and 6 bases for J; bases not matched to a gene: 4. This CDR3 contains 14 residues. The CDR3 DNA sequence: TGTGCCAGCAGTTTATGGGGGACAGTACCTGAAGCTTTCTTT. Residues: CASSLWGTVPEAFF. Filled out from reference TRBV28 and TRBJ1-1, the complete variable domain reads DVKVTQSSRYLVKRTGEKVFLECVQDMDHENMFWYRQDPGLGLRLIYFSYDVKMKEKGDIPEGYSVSREKKERFSLILESASTNQTSMYLCASSLWGTVPEAFFGQGTRLTVV.